The 5 T cell receptor delta chains below all came from one sample that was sequenced in a study of γδ T cells in repeated Plasmodium falciparum infection. TCRdb re-called the multiplex PCR reads with CATT. The sample records 45,000 to 70,000 delta-chain clones, over 1.5% being singletons. Gammadelta T cells were flow-sorted from PBMC into Vgamma9/Vdelta2+ and Vdelta2-negative populations for bulk analysis. The sample consisted of gamma-delta T cells from blood. The receptors originated from a pool of human donors (malaria-infected and uninfected, not separated).

This clone was seen only a few times. TCRdb attributes to this sequence the protein of a much larger clone, which differs from the DNA translation at residue 7; a read error is likely, and the protein displayed is translated from the DNA. The J gene is TRDJ4, the V gene TRDV1; TRDD3 matches 8 bases. The CDR3 is made up of 20 amino acids. The V segment lost 2 bases and the J segment 0 bases; nucleotides outside the gene matches: 20. Germline CDR1 and CDR2: TSWWSYY and QGS. CDR3 nucleotides: TGTGCTCTTGGGGAATGGCAACCCTACTGGGGGCTCAGGGGCACCAGACCCCTGATCTTT. Translated, it gives CALGEWQPYWGLRGTRPLIF.

To note about this clone: This is likely an artifact of a read error, given a far larger clone one base away. The identical CDR3 is also encoded by other nucleotide sequences in the sample. Here the V gene is TRDV1, but the J gene went uncalled; the D segment call TRDD3 is taken from the table without a DNA check. This CDR3 has 21 residues. The germline CDR1 and CDR2 sequences are TSWWSYY and QGS. The CDR3 sequence: CALGERSRGLPSGGYTDKLIF. In DNA, the CDR3 is TGTGCTCTTGGGGAACGGTCTCGGGGGCTACCTTCTGGGGGATACACCGATAAGCTCATCTTT.

As for this clone: The protein TCRdb gives is from a much larger clone and does not agree with this DNA's translation at residue 9, likely a read error; the protein shown here comes from the DNA. The genes are TRDV2 and TRDJ1; weak D call: TRDD3 (6 bases). Because TCRdb records no J gene, it was assigned here through a match of the DNA to germline. This CDR3 is 25 amino acids long. Trimming took off 2 bases at V and 1 base at J, with 43 bases between the two ends. Germline CDR1 and CDR2: GEAIGNYY and EKD. CDR3 sequence (DNA): TGTGCCTGTGACAAGGCCTGTGTTCCCCCGAGGTACTGGGCCTCGCCCCTATGGGGCACCGATAAACTCATCTTT. The encoded protein is CACDKACVPPRYWASPLWGTDKLIF.

Notes on this clone: This likely stems from a read error, as it lies one base from a far larger clone. Other DNA sequences of this sample code for an identical CDR3. This sequence joins TRDV1 and TRDJ1; 8 bases agree with TRDD3. CDR1 and CDR2 (germline): TSWWSYY, QGS. The CDR3 length is 17 residues. V gave up 1 base and J gave up 3 bases; unmatched junction bases: 10. The CDR3 spells CALGERRGMGIPDKLIF. In DNA, the CDR3 is TGTGCTCTTGGGGAACGGAGGGGAATGGGGATACCCGATAAACTCATCTTT.

About this clone: This probably arose from a read error, given a far larger clone one base away. Other DNA sequences in the sample encode the same CDR3. The V call is TRDV2, the J call TRDJ1, with 9 nucleotides matching TRDD3. Germline V gene sequence: CDR1 GEAIGNYY, CDR2 EKD. This CDR3 region has 18 residues. V was pared by 5 bases and J by 0 bases, with 15 bases of the junction left unmatched. The CDR3 DNA follows: TGTGCCTGTGGCCGCGTACTGGGGGACACCGGGTACACCGATAAACTCATCTTT. Protein sequence: CACGRVLGDTGYTDKLIF.